A single sample is the source of the 10 T cell receptor beta chains below, sequenced in a study of blood T cells in healthy people across ages. PCR was performed a second time for about 6 to 12 cycles using a sample-barcoded 5' primer and a J-beta primer mix. TCRdb re-derived calls from the 5' RACE reads in MiXCR, one entry per CDR3 protein. This table holds fewer than 2,000,000 distinct CDR3 sequences, 30% to 40% found once. The specimen was blood. The receptors come from a human donor in good health.

This clonotype was recorded at least ten times. One end of the junction is discordant with germline, which a read error may explain. This chain uses TRBV2 with TRBJ2-6; TRBD1 matches at 8 bases. CDR3 length: 13 residues. Germline lookup yields CDR1 SNHLY and CDR2 FYNNEI. CDR3 region: CASSQQGVNVLTF. The CDR3 region has the DNA TGTGCCAGCAGTCAACAGGGGGTCAACGTCCTGACTTTC.

At least ten counts were recorded for this clonotype. The chain links TRBV20-1 to TRBJ2-4; no clear D gene. CDR3 length equals 12 residues. The V and J ends lost 6 bases and 0 bases respectively, with 6 bases between them. Germline CDR1 reads DFQATT; CDR2 reads SNEGSKA (reference sequence). The CDR3 DNA reads as TGCAGTGCAACCCTAGCCAAAAACATTCAGTACTTC. Translated: CSATLAKNIQYF.

The chain recombines TRBV5-6 with TRBJ2-7; D ambiguous. Germline V gene sequence: CDR1 SGHDT, CDR2 YYEEEE. CDR3 length: 17 amino acids. The V and J ends lost 0 bases and 3 bases respectively, with 19 bases between them. The CDR3, as DNA: TGTGCCAGCAGCTTGGCACGAAGTCGGACGGATCTCTACGAGCAGTACTTC. Amino acids: CASSLARSRTDLYEQYF.

The gene calls are TRBV4-2 and TRBJ1-2; D is undetermined. Trimming shortened V by 0 bases and J by 1 base, and 6 bases separated the two germline ends. This CDR3 spans 14 amino acids. Germline CDR1 is LGHNA and CDR2 is YNFKEQ. CDR3 residues: CASSQEVVNYGYTF. Written as DNA, the CDR3 is TGTGCCAGCAGCCAAGAGGTGGTTAACTATGGCTACACCTTC.

The chain links TRBV10-3 to TRBJ1-1, with a weak D call TRBD1 (6 bases). CDR1 and CDR2 (germline): ENHRY, SYGVKD. V was trimmed by 9 bases and J by 0 bases, leaving 26 bases between them. This CDR3 has 18 residues. The CDR3 spells CAIHATGGFSMMNTEAFF. As DNA, the CDR3 is TGTGCCATTCACGCGACAGGAGGATTTTCAATGATGAACACTGAAGCTTTCTTT.

This clonotype was picked up a small number of times. The gene calls are TRBV20-1 and TRBJ2-3, with D tentatively TRBD2 (6 bases). The ends were cut back, 0 bases at V and 2 bases at J, with 18 bases in the middle. The CDR3 spans 17 residues. The germline V gene encodes CDR1 DFQATT and CDR2 SNEGSKA (reference sequence). CDR3 in DNA: TGCAGTGCTAGAGATCGGATAGTCGGACTACCCACAGATACGCAGTATTTT. It translates to CSARDRIVGLPTDTQYF.

This clonotype was seen more than once but under ten times. The chain couples TRBV20-1 to TRBJ2-7; the D gene is possibly TRBD2 (5 bases). V was shortened by 5 bases and J by 3 bases, with 14 bases between the two germline ends. Germline V gene sequence: CDR1 DFQATT, CDR2 SNEGSKA (reference sequence). The CDR3 has 13 residues. CDR3 coding DNA: TGCAGTGCTCTAGCTGGGAAGTACTACGAGCAGTACTTC. Protein sequence: CSALAGKYYEQYF.

CDR3 sequence reads: CSVEEGAIDTQYF. In nucleotides, the CDR3 is TGCAGCGTTGAGGAGGGGGCTATAGATACGCAGTATTTT. The gene calls are TRBV29-1 and TRBJ2-3, with D tentatively TRBD1 (7 bases). Trimming took off 3 bases at V and 5 bases at J, with 12 bases between the two ends. From germline, CDR1 is SQVTM and CDR2 ANQGSEA. The CDR3 covers 13 residues.

This clonotype was found a few times. This chain connects TRBV5-5 to TRBJ2-1, with 10 bases aligning to TRBD2. V was clipped by 5 bases and J by 2 bases; unmatched bases: 4. The CDR3 consists of 15 residues. Per germline, CDR1 SGHKS and CDR2 YYEKEE (reference sequence). DNA of the CDR3: TGTGCCAGCAGAAGCGGGGGGGCCCCCTACAATGAGCAGTTCTTC. Encoded protein: CASRSGGAPYNEQFF.

This clonotype was observed a few times. The chain's CDR3 is CSARVRDSYEQYF. CDR3 DNA: TGCAGTGCTAGGGTCAGGGACTCCTACGAGCAGTACTTC. The chain uses TRBV20-1 and TRBJ2-7, with a possible D match to TRBD1 (5 bases). The CDR3 has 13 amino acids. In germline, CDR1 is DFQATT, CDR2 SNEGSKA (reference sequence). V lost 3 bases, J lost 0 bases, and 9 bases lay in between.